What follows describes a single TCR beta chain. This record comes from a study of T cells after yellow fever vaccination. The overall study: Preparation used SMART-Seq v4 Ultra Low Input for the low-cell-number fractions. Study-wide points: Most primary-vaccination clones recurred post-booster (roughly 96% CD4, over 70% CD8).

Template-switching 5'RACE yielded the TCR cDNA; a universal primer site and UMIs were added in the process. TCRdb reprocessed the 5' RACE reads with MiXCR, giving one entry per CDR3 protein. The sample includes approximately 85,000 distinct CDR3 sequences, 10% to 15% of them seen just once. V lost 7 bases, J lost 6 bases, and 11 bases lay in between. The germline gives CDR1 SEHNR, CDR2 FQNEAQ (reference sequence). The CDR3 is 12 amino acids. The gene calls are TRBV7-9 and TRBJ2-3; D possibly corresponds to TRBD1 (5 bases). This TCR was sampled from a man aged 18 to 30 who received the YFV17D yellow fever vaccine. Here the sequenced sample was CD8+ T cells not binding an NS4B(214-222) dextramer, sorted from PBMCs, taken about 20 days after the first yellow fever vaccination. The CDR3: CASTQGPDTQYF. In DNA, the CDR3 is TGTGCCAGCACCCAGGGCCCCGATACGCAGTATTTT.